This T cell receptor beta chain is from a study of beta chain features in type 1 diabetes. As to this clone: Its antigen remains unknown.

Sampling consisted of one heparinised blood draw per donor, averaging about 116 mL. The authors obtained over 98% purity in all sorted populations. In germline, CDR1 is MNHEY, CDR2 SVGAGI. CDR3 length: 14 residues. V lost 5 bases, J lost 1 base, and 11 bases lay in between. Whole-study results and caveats: Shortening that was moderate but significant affected the TCRB CDR3s of Type 1 diabetes patients in all four CD4+ subsets. In these data, an HLA type influence on TCRB rearrangement remained unresolved.

Sequenced material consisted of expressed TCRB transcripts (all of the isolated RNA was reverse transcribed). Repertoires were generated with immunoSEQ multiplex PCR, while TCRdb's copy carries only in-frame clones and drops some. Among a few hundred thousand clones listed, about 11% were seen once. The receptor was isolated from a man between 18 and 29 years old in good health. What was sequenced was central memory CD4+ T cells from blood. The chain uses TRBV6-5 and TRBJ1-1; D unclear. CDR3 in DNA: TGTGCCAGCAGTGTCCACGGAACGAACACTGAAGCTTTCTTT. Amino acid sequence: CASSVHGTNTEAFF.